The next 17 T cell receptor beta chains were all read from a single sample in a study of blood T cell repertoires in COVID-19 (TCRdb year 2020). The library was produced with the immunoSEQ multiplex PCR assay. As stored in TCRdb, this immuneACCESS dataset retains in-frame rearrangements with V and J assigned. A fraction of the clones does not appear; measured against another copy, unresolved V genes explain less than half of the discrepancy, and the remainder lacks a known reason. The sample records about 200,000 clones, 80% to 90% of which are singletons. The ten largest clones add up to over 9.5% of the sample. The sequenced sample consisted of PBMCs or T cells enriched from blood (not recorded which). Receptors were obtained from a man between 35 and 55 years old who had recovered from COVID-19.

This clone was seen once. CDR3 residues: CASSGTRQETQYF. The CDR3 DNA follows: TGTGCCAGCAGTGGGACTCGCCAAGAGACCCAGTACTTC. The chain recombines TRBV2 with TRBJ2-5; possibly TRBD2 for D (5 bases). CDR1 is SNHLY and CDR2 is FYNNEI in the germline V gene. The CDR3 is 13 amino acids. V was trimmed by 4 bases and J by 1 base, leaving 7 bases between them.

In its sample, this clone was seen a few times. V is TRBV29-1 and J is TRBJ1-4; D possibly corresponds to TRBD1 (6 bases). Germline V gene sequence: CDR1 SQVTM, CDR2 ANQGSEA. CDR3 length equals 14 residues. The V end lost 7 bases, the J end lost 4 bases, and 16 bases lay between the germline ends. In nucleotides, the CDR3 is TGCAGCGCCAAAGGGACAATATATAATGAAAAACTGTTTTTT. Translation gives CSAKGTIYNEKLFF.

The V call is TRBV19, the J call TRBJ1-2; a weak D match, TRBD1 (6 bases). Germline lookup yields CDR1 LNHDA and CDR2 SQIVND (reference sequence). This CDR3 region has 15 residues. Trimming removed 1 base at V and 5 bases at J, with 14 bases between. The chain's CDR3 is CASSIASGQLYGYTF. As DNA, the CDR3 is TGTGCCAGTAGTATAGCCTCCGGACAGTTGTATGGCTACACCTTC.

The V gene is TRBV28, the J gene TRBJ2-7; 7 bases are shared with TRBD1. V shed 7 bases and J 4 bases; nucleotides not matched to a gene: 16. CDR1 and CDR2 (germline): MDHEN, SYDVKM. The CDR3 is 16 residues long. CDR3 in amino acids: CASTLVSGRRGYEQYF. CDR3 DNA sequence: TGTGCCAGCACCTTGGTCAGCGGCCGCAGGGGGTACGAGCAGTACTTC.

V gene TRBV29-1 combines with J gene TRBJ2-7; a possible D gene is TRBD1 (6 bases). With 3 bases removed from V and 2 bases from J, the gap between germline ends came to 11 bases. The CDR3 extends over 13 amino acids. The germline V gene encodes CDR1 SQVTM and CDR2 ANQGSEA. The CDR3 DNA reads TGCAGCGTTGAGATGGGGACACCCTACGAGCAGTACGTC. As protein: CSVEMGTPYEQYV.

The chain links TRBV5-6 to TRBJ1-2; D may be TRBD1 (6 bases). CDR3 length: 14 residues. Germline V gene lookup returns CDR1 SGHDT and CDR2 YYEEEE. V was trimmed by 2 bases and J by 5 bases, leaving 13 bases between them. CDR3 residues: CASSFSQGGYGYTF. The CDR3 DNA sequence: TGTGCCAGCAGCTTTTCCCAAGGGGGTTATGGCTACACCTTC.

The CDR3 coding sequence is TGTGCCAGCAGTGTCTTTGGGACAGGGGAAGAAAAACTGTTTTTT. Protein product: CASSVFGTGEEKLFF. This chain joins TRBV28 and TRBJ1-4; 10 nucleotides line up with TRBD1. Trimming took 5 bases from V and 8 from J; bases not matched to a gene: 8. This CDR3 contains 15 residues. Germline CDR1 MDHEN, CDR2 SYDVKM.

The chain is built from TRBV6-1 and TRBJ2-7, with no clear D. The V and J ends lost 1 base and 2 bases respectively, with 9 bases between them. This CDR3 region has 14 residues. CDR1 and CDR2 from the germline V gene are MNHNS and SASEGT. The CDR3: CASSEDPIPYEQYF. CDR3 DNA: TGTGCCAGCAGTGAAGATCCTATCCCCTACGAGCAGTACTTC.

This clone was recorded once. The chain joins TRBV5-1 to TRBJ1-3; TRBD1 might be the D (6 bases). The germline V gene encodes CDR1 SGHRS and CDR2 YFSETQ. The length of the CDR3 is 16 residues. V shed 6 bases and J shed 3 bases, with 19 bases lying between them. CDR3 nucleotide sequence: TGCGCCAGCACCCCCTTTGGGGGGGCAAGTGGAAACACCATATATTTT. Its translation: CASTPFGGASGNTIYF.

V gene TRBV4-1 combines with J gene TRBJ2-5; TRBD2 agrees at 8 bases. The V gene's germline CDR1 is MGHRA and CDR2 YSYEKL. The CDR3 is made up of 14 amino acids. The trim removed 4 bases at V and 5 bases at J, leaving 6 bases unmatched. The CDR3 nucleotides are TGCGCCAGCAGCCCTGGGAGCGGGAGTGAGACCCAGTACTTC. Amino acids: CASSPGSGSETQYF.

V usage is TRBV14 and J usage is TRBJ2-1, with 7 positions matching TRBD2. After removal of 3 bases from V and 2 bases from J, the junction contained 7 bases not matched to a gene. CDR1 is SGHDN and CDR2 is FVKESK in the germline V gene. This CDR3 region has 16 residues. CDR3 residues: CASSHFLAEAYNEQFF. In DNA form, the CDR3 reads TGTGCCAGCAGCCACTTCCTAGCGGAGGCCTACAATGAGCAGTTCTTC.

This CDR3 is CAFRGLGQPQHF. Here the CDR3 DNA reads TGTGCCTTCAGGGGGTTGGGGCAGCCCCAGCATTTT. The chain carries TRBV30 and TRBJ1-5; 7 nucleotides align to TRBD1. The germline V gene has CDR1 GTSNPN and CDR2 SVGIG (reference sequence). The V and J ends lost 7 bases and 7 bases, in that order; junction bases with no gene match: 7. This CDR3 has 12 residues.

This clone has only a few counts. CDR3 sequence (DNA): TGCGCCAGCAGCCAAGAAGGAGGACAGAACTATGGCTACACCTTC. Protein product: CASSQEGGQNYGYTF. The chain combines TRBV4-3 with TRBJ1-2, with D possibly TRBD1 on 6 matching bases. V was cut by 0 bases and J by 2 bases, with 10 bases left in between. Germline lookup yields CDR1 LGHNA and CDR2 YSLEER. The CDR3 is 15 amino acids.

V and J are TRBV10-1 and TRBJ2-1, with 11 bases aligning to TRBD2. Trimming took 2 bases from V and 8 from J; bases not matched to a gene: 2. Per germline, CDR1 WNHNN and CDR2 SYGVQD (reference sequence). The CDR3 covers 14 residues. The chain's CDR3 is CASSEGTSGYEQFF. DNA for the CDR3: TGCGCCAGCAGTGAGGGGACTAGCGGATATGAGCAGTTCTTC.

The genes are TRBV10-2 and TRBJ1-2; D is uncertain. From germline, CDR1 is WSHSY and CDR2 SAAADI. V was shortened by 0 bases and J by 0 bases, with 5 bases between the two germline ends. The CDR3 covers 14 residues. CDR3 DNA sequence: TGCGCCAGCAGTGAGTCGGCAGCTAACTATGGCTACACCTTC. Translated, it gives CASSESAANYGYTF.

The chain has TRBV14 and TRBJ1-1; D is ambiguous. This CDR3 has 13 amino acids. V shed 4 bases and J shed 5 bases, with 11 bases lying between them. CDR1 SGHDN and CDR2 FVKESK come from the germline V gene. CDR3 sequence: CASSPYRGTEAFF. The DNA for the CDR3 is TGTGCCAGCAGCCCCTACCGGGGAACTGAAGCTTTCTTT.

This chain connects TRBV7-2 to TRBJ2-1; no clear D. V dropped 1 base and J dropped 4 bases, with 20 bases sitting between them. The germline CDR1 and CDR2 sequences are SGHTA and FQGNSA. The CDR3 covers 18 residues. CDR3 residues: CASSLGGPGTNPYNEQFF. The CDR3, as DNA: TGTGCCAGCAGCTTAGGAGGTCCCGGCACCAACCCTTACAATGAGCAGTTCTTC.